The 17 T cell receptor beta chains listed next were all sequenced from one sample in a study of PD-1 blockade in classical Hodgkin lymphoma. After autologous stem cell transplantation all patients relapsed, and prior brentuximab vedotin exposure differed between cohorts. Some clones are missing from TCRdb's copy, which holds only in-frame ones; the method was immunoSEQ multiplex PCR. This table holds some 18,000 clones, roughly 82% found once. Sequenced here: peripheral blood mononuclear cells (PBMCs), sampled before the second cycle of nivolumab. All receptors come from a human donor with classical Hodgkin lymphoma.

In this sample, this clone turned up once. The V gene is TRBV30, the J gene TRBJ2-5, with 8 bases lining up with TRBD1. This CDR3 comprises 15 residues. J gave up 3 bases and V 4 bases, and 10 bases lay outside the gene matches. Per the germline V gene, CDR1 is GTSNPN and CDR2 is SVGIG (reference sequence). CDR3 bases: TGTGCCTGGACGATCGGACAGGGATTGGAAGAGACCCAGTACTTC. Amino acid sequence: CAWTIGQGLEETQYF.

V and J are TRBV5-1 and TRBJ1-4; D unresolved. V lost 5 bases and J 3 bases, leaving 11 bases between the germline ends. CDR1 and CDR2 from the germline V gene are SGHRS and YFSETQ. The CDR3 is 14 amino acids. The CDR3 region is CASSPETSNEKLFF. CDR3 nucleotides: TGCGCCAGCAGTCCCGAAACATCTAATGAAAAACTGTTTTTT.

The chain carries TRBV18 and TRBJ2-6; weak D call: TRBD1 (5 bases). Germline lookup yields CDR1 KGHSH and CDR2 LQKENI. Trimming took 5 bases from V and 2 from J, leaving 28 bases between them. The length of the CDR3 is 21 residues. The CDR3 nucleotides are TGTGCCAGCTCATTCTTCAACCCGGGCCCTAAGGGGTGGGCTGGGGCCAACGTCCTGACTTTC. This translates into CASSFFNPGPKGWAGANVLTF.

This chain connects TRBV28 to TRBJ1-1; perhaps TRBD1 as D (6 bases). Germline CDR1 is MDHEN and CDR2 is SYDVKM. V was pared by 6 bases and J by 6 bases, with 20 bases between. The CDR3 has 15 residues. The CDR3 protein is CASSTGGAQGAEAFF. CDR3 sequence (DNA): TGTGCCAGCAGCACCGGGGGGGCCCAGGGCGCTGAAGCTTTCTTT. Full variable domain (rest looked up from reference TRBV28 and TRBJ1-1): DVKVTQSSRYLVKRTGEKVFLECVQDMDHENMFWYRQDPGLGLRLIYFSYDVKMKEKGDIPEGYSVSREKKERFSLILESASTNQTSMYLCASSTGGAQGAEAFFGQGTRLTVV.

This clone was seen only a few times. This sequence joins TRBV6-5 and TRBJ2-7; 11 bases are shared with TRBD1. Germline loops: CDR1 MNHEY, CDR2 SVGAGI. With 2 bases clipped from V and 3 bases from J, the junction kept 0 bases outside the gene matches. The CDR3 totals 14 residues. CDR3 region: CASSYGTGGYEQYF. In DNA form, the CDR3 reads TGTGCCAGCAGTTACGGGACAGGGGGCTACGAGCAGTACTTC.

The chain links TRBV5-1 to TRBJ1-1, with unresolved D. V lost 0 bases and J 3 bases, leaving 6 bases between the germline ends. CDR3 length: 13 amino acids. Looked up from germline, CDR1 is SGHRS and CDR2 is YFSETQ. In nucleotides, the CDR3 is TGCGCCAGCAGCTTGGAAGTGGACACTGAAGCTTTCTTT. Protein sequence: CASSLEVDTEAFF.

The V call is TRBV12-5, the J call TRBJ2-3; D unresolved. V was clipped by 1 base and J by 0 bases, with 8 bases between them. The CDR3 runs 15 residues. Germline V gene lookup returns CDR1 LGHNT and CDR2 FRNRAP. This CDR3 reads CASGLGPRSTDTQYF. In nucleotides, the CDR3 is TGTGCTAGTGGTTTGGGGCCAAGGAGCACAGATACGCAGTATTTT.

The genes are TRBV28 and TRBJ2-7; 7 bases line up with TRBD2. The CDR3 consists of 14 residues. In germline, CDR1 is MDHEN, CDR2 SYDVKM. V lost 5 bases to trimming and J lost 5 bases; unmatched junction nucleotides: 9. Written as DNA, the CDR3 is TGTGCCAGCAGTACTGGCGGGGGTATCCACGAGCAGTACTTC. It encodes CASSTGGGIHEQYF.

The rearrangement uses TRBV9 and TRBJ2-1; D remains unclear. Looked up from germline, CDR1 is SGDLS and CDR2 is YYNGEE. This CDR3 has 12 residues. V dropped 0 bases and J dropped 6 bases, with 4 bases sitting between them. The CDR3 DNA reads TGTGCCAGCAGCGTAGTTTCCAATGAGCAGTTCTTC. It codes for CASSVVSNEQFF.

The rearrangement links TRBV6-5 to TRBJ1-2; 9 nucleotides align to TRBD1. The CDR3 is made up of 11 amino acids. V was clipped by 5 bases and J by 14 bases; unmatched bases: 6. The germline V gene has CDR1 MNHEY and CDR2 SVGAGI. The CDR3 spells CASSALGQGTF. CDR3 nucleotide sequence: TGTGCCAGCAGTGCTCTGGGACAGGGAACCTTC.

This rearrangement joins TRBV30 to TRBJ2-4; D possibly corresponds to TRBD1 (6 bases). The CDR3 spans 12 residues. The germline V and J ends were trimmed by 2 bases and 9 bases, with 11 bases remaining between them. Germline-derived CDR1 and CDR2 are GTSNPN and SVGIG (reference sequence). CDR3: CAWSSQGIIQYF. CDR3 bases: TGTGCCTGGAGTTCACAGGGAATCATTCAGTACTTC.

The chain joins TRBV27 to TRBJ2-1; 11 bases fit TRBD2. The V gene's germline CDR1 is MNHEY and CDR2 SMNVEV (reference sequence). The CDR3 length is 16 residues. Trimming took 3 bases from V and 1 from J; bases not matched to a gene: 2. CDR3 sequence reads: CASSFPSGGSYNEQFF. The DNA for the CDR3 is TGTGCCAGCAGTTTCCCTAGCGGGGGGTCCTACAATGAGCAGTTCTTC.

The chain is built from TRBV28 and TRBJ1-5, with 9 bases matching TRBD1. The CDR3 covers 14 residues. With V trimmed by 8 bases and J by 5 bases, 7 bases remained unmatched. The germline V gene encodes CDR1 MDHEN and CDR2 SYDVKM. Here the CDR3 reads CASVFGTGHQPQHF. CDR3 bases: TGTGCCAGCGTCTTCGGGACAGGGCATCAGCCCCAGCATTTT.

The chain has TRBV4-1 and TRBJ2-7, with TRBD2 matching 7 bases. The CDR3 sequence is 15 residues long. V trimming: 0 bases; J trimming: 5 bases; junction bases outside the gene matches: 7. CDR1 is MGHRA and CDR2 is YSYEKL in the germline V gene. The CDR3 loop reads CASSQDRGVGDEQYF. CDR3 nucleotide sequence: TGCGCCAGCAGCCAAGATCGGGGGGTCGGCGACGAGCAGTACTTC.

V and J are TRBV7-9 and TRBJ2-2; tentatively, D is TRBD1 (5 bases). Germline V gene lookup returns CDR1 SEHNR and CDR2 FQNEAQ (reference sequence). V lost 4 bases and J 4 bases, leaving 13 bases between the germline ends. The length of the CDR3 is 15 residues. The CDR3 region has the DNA TGTGCCAGCAGCTCCACAGGACACCGCACCGGGGAGCTGTTTTTT. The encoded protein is CASSSTGHRTGELFF. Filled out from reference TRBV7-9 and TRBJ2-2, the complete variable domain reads DTGVSQNPRHKITKRGQNVTFRCDPISEHNRLYWYRQTLGQGPEFLTYFQNEAQLEKSRLLSDRFSAERPKGSFSTLEIQRTEQGDSAMYLCASSSTGHRTGELFFGEGSRLTVL.

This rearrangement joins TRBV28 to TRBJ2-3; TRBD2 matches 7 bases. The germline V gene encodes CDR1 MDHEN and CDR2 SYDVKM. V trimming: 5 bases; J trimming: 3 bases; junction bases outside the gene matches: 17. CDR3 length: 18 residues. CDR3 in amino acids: CASSQSPFLGTTTDTQYF. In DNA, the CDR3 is TGTGCCAGCAGTCAATCTCCCTTCCTCGGGACTACGACAGATACGCAGTATTTT.

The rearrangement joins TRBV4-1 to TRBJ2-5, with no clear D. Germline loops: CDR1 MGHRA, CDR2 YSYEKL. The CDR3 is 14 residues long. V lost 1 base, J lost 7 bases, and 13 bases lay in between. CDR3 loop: CASSQGYSPGTQYF. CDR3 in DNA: TGCGCCAGCAGCCAAGGGTATAGCCCAGGGACCCAGTACTTC.